This T cell receptor (beta chain) is drawn from a study of blood T cell repertoires in COVID-19. Study summary: COVID-19 samples from acute and convalescent phases originated in the United States, Italy and Spain. T cells, B-cell-depleted T cells, or PBMCs provided the cDNA or gDNA that served as material.

This CDR3 has 18 residues. Trimming took off 3 bases at V and 0 bases at J, with 18 bases between the two ends. CDR1 and CDR2 from the germline V gene are LNHDA and SQIVND (reference sequence). Authors' processing steps: From reference gene primer amplification, estimates of nucleated cell counts were derived. Measured with immunoSEQ multiplex PCR; TCRdb has only the in-frame clones, and not every one. That table is the source of V, J and clone size, and D and trimming were worked out from the DNA. This sample yields 200,000 to 250,000 clones, of which approximately 84% are seen a single time; roughly 4.5% belongs to the top ten.

The J gene is TRBJ1-5, the V gene TRBV19; possible D gene TRBD1, 5 bases. This TCR was recovered from a man aged 50 or older with acute or convalescent COVID-19. Sequencing was carried out using peripheral blood. The CDR3 reads CASSILSLATVSNQPQHF. For the CDR3, the DNA is TGTGCCAGTAGTATTTTAAGCCTGGCGACAGTTAGCAATCAGCCCCAGCATTTT. Full variable domain (rest looked up from reference TRBV19 and TRBJ1-5): DGGITQSPKYLFRKEGQNVTLSCEQNLNHDAMYWYRQDPGQGLRLIYYSQIVNDFQKGDIAEGYSVSREKKESFPLTVTSAQKNPTAFYLCASSILSLATVSNQPQHFGDGTRLSIL.